Each of the 2 T cell receptor beta chains below was sequenced from the same sample in a study of CD8 T cells in Susac syndrome. Random hexamers were used to reverse transcribe an amount of roughly 0.45 to 1 ug RNA. TCRdb re-analysed the immunoSEQ multiplex PCR reads in MiXCR, keeping a single row per CDR3 protein. Of about 300,000 distinct CDR3 sequences in the sample, roughly 90% are singletons; the top ten hold 0.18%. The sequenced sample consisted of CD8+ T cells from PBMCs. These receptors originate from a human donor with multiple sclerosis.

The chain combines TRBV29-1 with TRBJ2-2; TRBD2 agrees at 8 bases. V shed 3 bases, J shed 6 bases, and the junction held 12 bases outside the gene matches. This CDR3 has 16 residues. Germline V lookup: CDR1 SQVTM, CDR2 ANQGSEA. The CDR3 reads CSVDEGREALAGELFF. CDR3 bases: TGCAGCGTTGACGAGGGGCGGGAGGCCCTGGCCGGGGAGCTGTTTTTT.

This chain joins TRBV30 and TRBJ2-7; 10 nucleotides align to TRBD1. The CDR3 runs to 14 residues. CDR1 is GTSNPN, CDR2 SVGIG, per germline (reference sequence). J lost 3 bases, V lost 2 bases, and 4 bases had no gene match. The CDR3 DNA sequence: TGTGCCTGGAGTACGGGACAGGGGCTCTACGAGCAGTACTTC. Translation gives CAWSTGQGLYEQYF.